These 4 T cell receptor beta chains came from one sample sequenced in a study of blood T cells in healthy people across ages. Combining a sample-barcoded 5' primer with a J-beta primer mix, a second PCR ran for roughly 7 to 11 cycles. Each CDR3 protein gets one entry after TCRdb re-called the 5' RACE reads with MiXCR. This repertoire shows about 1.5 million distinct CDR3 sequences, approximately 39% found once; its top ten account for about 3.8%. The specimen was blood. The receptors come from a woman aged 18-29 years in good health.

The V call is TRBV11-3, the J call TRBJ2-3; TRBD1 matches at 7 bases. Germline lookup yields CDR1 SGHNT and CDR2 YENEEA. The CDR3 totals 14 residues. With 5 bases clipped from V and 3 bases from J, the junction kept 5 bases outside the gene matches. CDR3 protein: CASSDREGTDTQYF. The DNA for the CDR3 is TGTGCCAGCAGCGACAGGGAAGGGACAGATACGCAGTATTTT.

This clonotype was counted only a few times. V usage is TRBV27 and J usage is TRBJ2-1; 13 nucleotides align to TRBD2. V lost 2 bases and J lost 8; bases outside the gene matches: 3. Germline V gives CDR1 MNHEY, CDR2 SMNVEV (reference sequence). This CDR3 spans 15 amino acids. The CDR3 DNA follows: TGTGCCAGCAGTTTAAGGACTAGCGGGAGCTATGAGCAGTTCTTC. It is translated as CASSLRTSGSYEQFF.

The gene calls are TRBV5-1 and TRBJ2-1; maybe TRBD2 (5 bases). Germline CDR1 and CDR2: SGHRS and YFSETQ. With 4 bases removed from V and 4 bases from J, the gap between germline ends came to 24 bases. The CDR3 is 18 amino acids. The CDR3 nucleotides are TGCGCCAGCAGCCCGGGATTCCCCAGCCGTATCAGATACAATGAGCAGTTCTTC. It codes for CASSPGFPSRIRYNEQFF.

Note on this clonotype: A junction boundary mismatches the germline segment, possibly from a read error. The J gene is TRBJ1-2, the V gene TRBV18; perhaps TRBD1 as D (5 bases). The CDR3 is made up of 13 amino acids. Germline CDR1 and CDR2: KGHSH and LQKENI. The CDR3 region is CANSPLEGDGYTF. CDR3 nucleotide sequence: TGTGCCAACTCACCATTGGAAGGGGACGGCTACACCTTC.